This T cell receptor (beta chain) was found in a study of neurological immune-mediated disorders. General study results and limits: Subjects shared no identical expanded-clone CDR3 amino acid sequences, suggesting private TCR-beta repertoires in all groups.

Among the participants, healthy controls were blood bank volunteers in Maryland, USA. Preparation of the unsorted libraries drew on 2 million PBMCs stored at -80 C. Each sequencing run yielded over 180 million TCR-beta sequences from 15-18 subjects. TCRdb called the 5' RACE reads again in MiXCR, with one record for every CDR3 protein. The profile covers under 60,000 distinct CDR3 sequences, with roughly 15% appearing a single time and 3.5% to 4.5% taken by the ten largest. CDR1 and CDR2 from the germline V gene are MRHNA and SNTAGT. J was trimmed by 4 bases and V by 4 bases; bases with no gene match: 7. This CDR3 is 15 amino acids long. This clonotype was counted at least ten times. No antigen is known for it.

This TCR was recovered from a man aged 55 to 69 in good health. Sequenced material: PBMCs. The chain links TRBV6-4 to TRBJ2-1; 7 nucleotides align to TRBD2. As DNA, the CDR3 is TGTGCCAGCAGTGCTGGGGGGGAGGAGTACAATGAGCAGTTCTTC. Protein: CASSAGGEEYNEQFF.